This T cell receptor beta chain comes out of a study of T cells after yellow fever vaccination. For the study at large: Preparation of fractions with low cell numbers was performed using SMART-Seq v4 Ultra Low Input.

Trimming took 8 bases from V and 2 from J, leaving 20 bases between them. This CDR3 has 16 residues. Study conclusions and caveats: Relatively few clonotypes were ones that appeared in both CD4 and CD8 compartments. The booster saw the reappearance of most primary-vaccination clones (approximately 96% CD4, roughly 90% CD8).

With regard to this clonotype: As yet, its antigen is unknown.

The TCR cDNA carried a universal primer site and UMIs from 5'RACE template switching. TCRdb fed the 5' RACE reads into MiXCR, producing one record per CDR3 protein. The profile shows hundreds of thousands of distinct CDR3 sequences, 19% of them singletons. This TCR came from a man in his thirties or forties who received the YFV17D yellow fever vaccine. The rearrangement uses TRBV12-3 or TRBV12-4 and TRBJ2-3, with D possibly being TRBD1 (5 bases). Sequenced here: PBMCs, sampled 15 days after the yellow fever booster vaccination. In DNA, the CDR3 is TGTGCCAGCCTTAGCAGCAGGGAAAGGGACACAGATACGCAGTATTTT. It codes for CASLSSRERDTDTQYF.